Each of the 18 T cell receptor beta chains below was sequenced from the same sample in a study of blood T cell repertoires in COVID-19. Produced via immunoSEQ multiplex PCR; TCRdb's table is partial and in-frame only. Of 250,000 or so clones in the sample, about 93% were seen once. Sequenced: peripheral blood. Every receptor here comes from a man aged 25-45 years with COVID-19, enrolled during active disease.

This chain links TRBV27 with TRBJ2-7; 7 nucleotides match TRBD2. CDR1 and CDR2 (germline): MNHEY, SMNVEV (reference sequence). Germline trimming cut 6 bases from V and 5 bases from J; bases unmatched to any gene: 10. There are 14 residues in the CDR3. CDR3 in amino acids: CASRVAGRGDEQYF. CDR3 DNA: TGTGCCAGCAGGGTCGCAGGGAGGGGCGACGAGCAGTACTTC.

The gene calls are TRBV13 and TRBJ2-3; 9 bases are shared with TRBD1. The CDR3 totals 15 residues. V was pared by 6 bases and J by 1 base, with 5 bases of the junction left unmatched. The germline V gene has CDR1 PRHDT and CDR2 FYEKMQ (reference sequence). CDR3 protein: CASSPQGAGTDTQYF. The DNA for the CDR3 is TGTGCCAGCAGTCCACAGGGGGCTGGCACAGATACGCAGTATTTT. The whole variable domain, remainder taken from reference TRBV13 and TRBJ2-3, is AAGVIQSPRHLIKEKRETATLKCYPIPRHDTVYWYQQGPGQDPQFLISFYEKMQSDKGSIPDRFSAQQFSDYHSELNMSSLELGDSALYFCASSPQGAGTDTQYFGPGTRLTVL.

The genes are TRBV6-4 and TRBJ1-2; D not certain. V dropped 1 base and J dropped 10 bases, with 10 bases sitting between them. Germline values: CDR1 MRHNA, CDR2 SNTAGT. This CDR3 contains 12 residues. The CDR3 sequence: CASSDLARNYTF. As DNA, the CDR3 is TGTGCCAGCAGTGACTTGGCCAGAAACTACACCTTC.

The chain recombines TRBV7-9 with TRBJ1-2, with TRBD1 identical over 8 bases. Per the germline V gene, CDR1 is SEHNR and CDR2 is FQNEAQ (reference sequence). The CDR3 sequence is 14 residues long. Germline trimming cut 0 bases from V and 9 bases from J; bases unmatched to any gene: 6. The chain's CDR3 is CASSLASRGHRYTF. The CDR3, as DNA: TGTGCCAGCAGCTTAGCGAGCAGGGGGCATCGCTACACCTTC.

The chain joins TRBV7-9 to TRBJ1-5, with D possibly matching TRBD1 (6 bases). The CDR3 spans 15 residues. V was clipped by 5 bases and J by 4 bases, with 15 bases between them. CDR1 is SEHNR and CDR2 is FQNEAQ in the germline V gene (reference sequence). The CDR3 here is CASSPRGGGNQPQHF. The CDR3 DNA reads TGTGCCAGCAGCCCCCGCGGGGGCGGTAATCAGCCCCAGCATTTT.

The genes are TRBV19 and TRBJ1-2, with TRBD1 matching 7 bases. V lost 4 bases to trimming and J lost 8 bases; unmatched junction nucleotides: 4. From germline, CDR1 is LNHDA and CDR2 SQIVND (reference sequence). The CDR3 has 12 residues. In DNA form, the CDR3 reads TGTGCCAGTAGTAAGACAGGGCTGGGCTACACCTTC. It translates to CASSKTGLGYTF.

This clone was counted once. This chain connects TRBV4-1 to TRBJ2-7; D possibly corresponds to TRBD2 (6 bases). CDR1 is MGHRA, CDR2 YSYEKL, per germline. The CDR3 has 13 residues. V was cut by 6 bases and J by 1 base, with 10 bases left in between. CDR3 nucleotides: TGCGCCAGCAGTAGCGGCAAATCCTACGAGCAGTACTTC. It translates to CASSSGKSYEQYF.

DNA for the CDR3: TGCGCCAGCAGACCGGGACAGGGAACCGGGGAGCTGTTTTTT. Amino acids: CASRPGQGTGELFF. The rearrangement joins TRBV5-1 to TRBJ2-2; 9 bases fit TRBD1. Germline V gene data show CDR1 as SGHRS and CDR2 as YFSETQ. Trimming at V came to 5 bases and at J to 5 bases, leaving 4 bases not matched to a gene. CDR3 length: 14 amino acids.

The J gene is TRBJ2-2, the V gene TRBV6-5; 9 bases map to TRBD1. V shed 6 bases and J 7 bases; nucleotides not matched to a gene: 9. The CDR3 has 15 residues. CDR1 and CDR2 (germline): MNHEY, SVGAGI. The CDR3 sequence is CASRPGTGLGGELFF. The DNA of the CDR3 is TGTGCCAGCAGGCCCGGGACAGGGTTGGGCGGGGAGCTGTTTTTT.

The V call is TRBV5-1, the J call TRBJ2-1; 9 nucleotides align to TRBD2. V trimming: 5 bases; J trimming: 6 bases; junction bases outside the gene matches: 9. The CDR3 loop spans 15 amino acids. The germline gives CDR1 SGHRS, CDR2 YFSETQ. The CDR3 nucleotides are TGCGCCAGCAGAGAAGCCCTAGCGGGGCTCAATGAGCAGTTCTTC. This gives the protein CASREALAGLNEQFF.

The J gene is TRBJ2-5, the V gene TRBV5-1, with 10 positions matching TRBD2. Germline-derived CDR1 and CDR2 are SGHRS and YFSETQ. The V and J ends lost 1 base and 5 bases, in that order; junction bases with no gene match: 8. The CDR3 is 16 residues long. CDR3 DNA sequence: TGCGCCAGCAGCTTGAGGAGCGGGGGGGCCGCGGAGACCCAGTACTTC. This translates into CASSLRSGGAAETQYF.

This chain uses TRBV18 with TRBJ2-1, with D possibly matching TRBD2 (5 bases). The length of the CDR3 is 15 residues. Trimming removed 4 bases from V and 3 bases from J, with 13 bases in between. Germline V lookup: CDR1 KGHSH, CDR2 LQKENI. CDR3 coding DNA: TGTGCCAGCTCACGGGCCGGGGATAACTACAATGAGCAGTTCTTC. Residues: CASSRAGDNYNEQFF.

This chain links TRBV7-9 with TRBJ2-5, with a weak D call TRBD1 (6 bases). The CDR3 sequence is 15 residues long. The V and J ends lost 5 bases and 0 bases respectively, with 13 bases between them. Germline lookup yields CDR1 SEHNR and CDR2 FQNEAQ (reference sequence). For the CDR3, the DNA is TGTGCCAGCAGCCCTCCCAGGGGACACCAAGAGACCCAGTACTTC. It yields the protein CASSPPRGHQETQYF. Complete variable domain (other parts from reference TRBV7-9 and TRBJ2-5): DTGVSQNPRHKITKRGQNVTFRCDPISEHNRLYWYRQTLGQGPEFLTYFQNEAQLEKSRLLSDRFSAERPKGSFSTLEIQRTEQGDSAMYLCASSPPRGHQETQYFGPGTRLLVL.

The CDR3 DNA follows: TGTGCCAGCAGCTTAGCACAGGCCAGCTCCTACGAGCAGTACTTC. Amino acid sequence: CASSLAQASSYEQYF. The chain couples TRBV7-6 to TRBJ2-7, with D possibly matching TRBD1 (5 bases). This CDR3 is 15 amino acids long. The germline gives CDR1 SGHVS, CDR2 FNYEAQ. Trimming stripped 0 bases from V and 0 bases from J, with 9 bases between. Together with reference TRBV7-6 and TRBJ2-7, the CDR3 gives the full variable domain: GAGVSQSPRYKVTKRGQDVALRCDPISGHVSLYWYRQALGQGPEFLTYFNYEAQQDKSGLPNDRFSAERPEGSISTLTIQRTEQRDSAMYRCASSLAQASSYEQYFGPGTRLTVT.

This chain connects TRBV10-1 to TRBJ2-2; 7 positions agree with TRBD2. V lost 3 bases to trimming and J lost 4 bases; unmatched junction nucleotides: 2. The germline V gene has CDR1 WNHNN and CDR2 SYGVQD (reference sequence). This CDR3 has 14 residues. The CDR3 spells CASSDGGVTGELFF. CDR3 sequence (DNA): TGCGCCAGCAGTGATGGGGGGGTCACCGGGGAGCTGTTTTTT.

The rearrangement uses TRBV14 and TRBJ2-5, with TRBD1 matching 11 bases. CDR1 and CDR2 (germline): SGHDN, FVKESK. Losses at the gene ends were 4 bases for V and 5 bases for J; bases not matched to a gene: 6. The CDR3 consists of 15 residues. CDR3 in amino acids: CASSPRTGGWETQYF. The CDR3 nucleotides read TGTGCCAGCAGCCCCAGGACAGGGGGCTGGGAGACCCAGTACTTC.

This clone was detected only once. V usage is TRBV5-1 and J usage is TRBJ2-2; possible D gene TRBD1, 6 bases. Trimming removed 2 bases from V and 4 bases from J, with 6 bases in between. This CDR3 is built from 13 residues. Germline CDR1 reads SGHRS; CDR2 reads YFSETQ. The CDR3 is CASSLQGTGELFF. CDR3 DNA: TGCGCCAGCAGCTTACAGGGCACCGGGGAGCTGTTTTTT.

For the CDR3, the DNA is TGTGCCAGTAGTAGTACTCCAGCGGGGGAGAATGAGCAGTTCTTC. Encoded protein: CASSSTPAGENEQFF. The chain is built from TRBV19 and TRBJ2-1, with TRBD2 identical over 8 bases. CDR1 and CDR2 (germline): LNHDA, SQIVND (reference sequence). The V segment lost 4 bases and the J segment 7 bases; nucleotides outside the gene matches: 9. The CDR3 has 15 residues.